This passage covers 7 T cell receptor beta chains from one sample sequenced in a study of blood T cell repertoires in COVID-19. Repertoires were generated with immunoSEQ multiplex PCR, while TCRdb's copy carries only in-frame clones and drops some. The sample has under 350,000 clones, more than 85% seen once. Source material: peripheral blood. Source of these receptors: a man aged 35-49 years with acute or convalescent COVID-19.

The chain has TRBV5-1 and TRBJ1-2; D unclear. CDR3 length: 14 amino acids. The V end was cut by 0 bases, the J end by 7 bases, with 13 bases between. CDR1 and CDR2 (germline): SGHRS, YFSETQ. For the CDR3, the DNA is TGCGCCAGCAGCTTGGCCACTCCTGAGATTGGCTACACCTTC. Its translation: CASSLATPEIGYTF. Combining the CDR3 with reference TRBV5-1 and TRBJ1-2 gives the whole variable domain KAGVTQTPRYLIKTRGQQVTLSCSPISGHRSVSWYQQTPGQGLQFLFEYFSETQRNKGNFPGRFSGRQFSNSRSEMNVSTLELGDSALYLCASSLATPEIGYTFGSGTRLTVV.

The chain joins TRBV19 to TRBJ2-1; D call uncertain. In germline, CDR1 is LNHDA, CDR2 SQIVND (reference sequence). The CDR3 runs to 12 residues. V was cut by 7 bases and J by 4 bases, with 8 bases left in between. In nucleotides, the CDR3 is TGTGCCAGTACCTCAGGTTACAATGAGCAGTTCTTC. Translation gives CASTSGYNEQFF.

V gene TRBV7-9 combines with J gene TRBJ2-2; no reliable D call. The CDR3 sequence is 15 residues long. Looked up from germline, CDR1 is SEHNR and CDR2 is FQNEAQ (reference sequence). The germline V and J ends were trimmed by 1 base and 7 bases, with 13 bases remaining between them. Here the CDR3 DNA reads TGTGCCAGCAGCTTAGATTTAACAGTTGGCGGGGAGCTGTTTTTT. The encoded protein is CASSLDLTVGGELFF.

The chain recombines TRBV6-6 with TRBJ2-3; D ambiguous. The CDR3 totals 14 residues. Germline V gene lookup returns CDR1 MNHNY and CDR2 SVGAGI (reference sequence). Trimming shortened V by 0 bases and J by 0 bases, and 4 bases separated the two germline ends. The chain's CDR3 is CASSYSLSTDTQYF. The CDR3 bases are TGTGCCAGCAGTTACTCCCTGAGCACAGATACGCAGTATTTT.

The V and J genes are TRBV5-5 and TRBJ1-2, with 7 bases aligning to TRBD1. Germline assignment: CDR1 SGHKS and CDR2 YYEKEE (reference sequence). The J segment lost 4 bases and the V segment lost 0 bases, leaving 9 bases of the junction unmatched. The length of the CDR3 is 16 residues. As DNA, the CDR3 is TGTGCCAGCAGCTTGGTCCCGACAGGGACGATCTATGGCTACACCTTC. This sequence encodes CASSLVPTGTIYGYTF.

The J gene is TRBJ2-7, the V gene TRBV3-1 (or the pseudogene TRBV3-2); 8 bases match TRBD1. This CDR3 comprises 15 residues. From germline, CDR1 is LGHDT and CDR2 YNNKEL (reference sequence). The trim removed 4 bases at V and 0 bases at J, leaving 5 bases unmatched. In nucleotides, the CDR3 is TGTGCCAGCAGCCTTGGGACAGGATTCTCCTACGAGCAGTACTTC. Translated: CASSLGTGFSYEQYF.

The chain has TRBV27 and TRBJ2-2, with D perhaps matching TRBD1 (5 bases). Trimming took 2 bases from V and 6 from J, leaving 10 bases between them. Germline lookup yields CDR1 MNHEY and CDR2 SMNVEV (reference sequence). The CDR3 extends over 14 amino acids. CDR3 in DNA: TGTGCCAGCAGTTTACGGACACATTCCGGGGAGCTGTTTTTT. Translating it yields CASSLRTHSGELFF.